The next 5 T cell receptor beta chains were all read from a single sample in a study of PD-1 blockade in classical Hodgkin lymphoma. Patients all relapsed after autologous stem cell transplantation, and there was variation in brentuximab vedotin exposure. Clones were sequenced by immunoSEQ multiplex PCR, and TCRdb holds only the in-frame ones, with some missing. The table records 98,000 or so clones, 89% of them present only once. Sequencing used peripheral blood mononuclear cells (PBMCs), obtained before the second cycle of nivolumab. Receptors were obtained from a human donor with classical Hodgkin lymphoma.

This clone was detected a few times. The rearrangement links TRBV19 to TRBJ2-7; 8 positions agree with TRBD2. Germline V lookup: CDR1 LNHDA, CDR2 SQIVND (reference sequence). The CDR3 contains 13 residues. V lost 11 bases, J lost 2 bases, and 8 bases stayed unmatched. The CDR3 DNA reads TGTGCCTCCCGGGGGGGTAGCGCCTACGAGCAGTACTTC. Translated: CASRGGSAYEQYF.

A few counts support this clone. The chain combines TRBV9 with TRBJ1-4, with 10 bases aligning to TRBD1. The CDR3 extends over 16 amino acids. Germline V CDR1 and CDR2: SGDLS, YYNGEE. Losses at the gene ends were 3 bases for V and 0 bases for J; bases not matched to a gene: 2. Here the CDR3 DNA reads TGTGCCAGCAGCGCCGGGACAGGGGCAACTAATGAAAAACTGTTTTTT. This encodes CASSAGTGATNEKLFF.

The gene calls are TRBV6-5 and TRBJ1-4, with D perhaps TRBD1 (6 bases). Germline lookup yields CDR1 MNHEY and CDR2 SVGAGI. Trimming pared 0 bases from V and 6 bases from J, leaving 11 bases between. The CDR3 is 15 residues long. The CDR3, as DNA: TGTGCCAGCAGTTACTCGAACAGGGCAGATGAAAAACTGTTTTTT. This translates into CASSYSNRADEKLFF.

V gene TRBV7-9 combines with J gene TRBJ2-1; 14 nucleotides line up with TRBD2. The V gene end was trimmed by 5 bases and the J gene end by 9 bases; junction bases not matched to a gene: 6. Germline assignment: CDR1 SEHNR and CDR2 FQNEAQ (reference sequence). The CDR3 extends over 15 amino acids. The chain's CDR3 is CASSPGLAGEGEQFF. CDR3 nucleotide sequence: TGTGCCAGCAGCCCGGGACTAGCGGGAGAGGGTGAGCAGTTCTTC.

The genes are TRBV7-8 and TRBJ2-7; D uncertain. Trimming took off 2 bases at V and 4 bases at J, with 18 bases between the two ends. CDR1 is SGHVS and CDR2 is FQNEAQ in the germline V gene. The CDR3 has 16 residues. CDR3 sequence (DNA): TGTGCCAGCAGCTTATCCGGCGGCCGAAGCCCGTACGAGCAGTACTTC. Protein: CASSLSGGRSPYEQYF. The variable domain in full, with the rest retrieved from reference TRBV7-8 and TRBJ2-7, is GAGVSQSPRYKVAKRGQDVALRCDPISGHVSLFWYQQALGQGPEFLTYFQNEAQLDKSGLPSDRFFAERPEGSVSTLKIQRTQQEDSAVYLCASSLSGGRSPYEQYFGPGTRLTVT.